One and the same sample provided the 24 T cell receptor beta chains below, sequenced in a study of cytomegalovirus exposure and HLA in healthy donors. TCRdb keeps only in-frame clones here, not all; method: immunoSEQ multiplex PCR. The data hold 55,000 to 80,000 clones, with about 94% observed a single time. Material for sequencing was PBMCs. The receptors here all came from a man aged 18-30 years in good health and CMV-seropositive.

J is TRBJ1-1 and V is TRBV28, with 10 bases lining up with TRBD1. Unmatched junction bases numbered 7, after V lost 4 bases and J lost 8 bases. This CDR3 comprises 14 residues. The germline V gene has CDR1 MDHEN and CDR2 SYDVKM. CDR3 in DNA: TGTGCCAGCAGTTCCGGACAGGGGGGCGTGGAAGCTTTCTTT. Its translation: CASSSGQGGVEAFF.

The CDR3 DNA reads TGTGCCAGTACCCAAGATTCGGCGGGGTCCTACAATGAGCAGTTCTTC. Protein sequence: CASTQDSAGSYNEQFF. This sequence joins TRBV19 and TRBJ2-1; weak D call: TRBD2 (6 bases). CDR1 and CDR2 from the germline V gene are LNHDA and SQIVND (reference sequence). With 7 bases removed from V and 1 base from J, the gap between germline ends came to 17 bases. The CDR3 runs to 16 residues.

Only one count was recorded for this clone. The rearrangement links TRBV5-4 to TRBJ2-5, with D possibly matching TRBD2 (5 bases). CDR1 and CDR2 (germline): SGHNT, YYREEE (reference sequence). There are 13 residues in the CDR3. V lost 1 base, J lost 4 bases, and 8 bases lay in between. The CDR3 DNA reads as TGTGCCAGCAGCTTGTATAGCGCAGAGACCCAGTACTTC. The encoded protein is CASSLYSAETQYF.

The DNA of the CDR3 is TGCGCCAGCAGCTTTAGCAGCCAAGAGACCCAGTACTTC. Translation gives CASSFSSQETQYF. The rearrangement joins TRBV5-1 to TRBJ2-5; D call uncertain. Germline V gives CDR1 SGHRS, CDR2 YFSETQ. The ends were cut back, 2 bases at V and 1 base at J, with 6 bases in the middle. This CDR3 has 13 residues.

As DNA, the CDR3 is TGTGCCAGCAGCCCGACAGGTCGGTCTCCTCGGGCTTTCTTT. Its protein product is CASSPTGRSPRAFF. The chain combines TRBV6-5 with TRBJ1-1; D is perhaps TRBD1 (6 bases). Germline assignment: CDR1 MNHEY and CDR2 SVGAGI. The V end lost 6 bases, the J end lost 11 bases, and 22 bases lay between the germline ends. CDR3 length: 14 amino acids.

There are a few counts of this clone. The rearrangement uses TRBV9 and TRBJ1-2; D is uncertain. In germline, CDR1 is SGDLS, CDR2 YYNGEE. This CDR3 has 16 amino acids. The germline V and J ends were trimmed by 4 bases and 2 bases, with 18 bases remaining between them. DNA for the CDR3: TGTGCCAGCAGCCCAGTGATGGCGGCCGTCAACTATGGCTACACCTTC. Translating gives CASSPVMAAVNYGYTF.

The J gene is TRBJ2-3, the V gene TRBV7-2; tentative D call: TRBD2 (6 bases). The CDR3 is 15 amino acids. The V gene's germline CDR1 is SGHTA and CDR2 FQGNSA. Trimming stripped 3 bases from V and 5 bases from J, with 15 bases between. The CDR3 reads CASSFDGRGIDTQYF. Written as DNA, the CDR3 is TGTGCCAGCAGCTTTGACGGGAGAGGGATAGATACGCAGTATTTT.

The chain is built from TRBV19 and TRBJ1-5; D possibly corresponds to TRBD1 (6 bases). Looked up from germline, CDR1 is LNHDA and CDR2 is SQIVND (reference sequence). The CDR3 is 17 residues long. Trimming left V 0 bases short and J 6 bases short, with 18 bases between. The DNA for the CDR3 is TGTGCCAGTAGTATAGATTTAGGGGGGGGCTCGGGTCAGCCCCAGCATTTT. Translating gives CASSIDLGGGSGQPQHF.

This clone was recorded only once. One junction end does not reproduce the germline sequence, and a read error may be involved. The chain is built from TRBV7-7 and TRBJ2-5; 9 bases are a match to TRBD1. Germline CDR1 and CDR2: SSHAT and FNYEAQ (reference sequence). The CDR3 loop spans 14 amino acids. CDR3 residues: CASSPNRGRKTQYF. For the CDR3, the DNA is TGTGCTAGCAGTCCTAACAGGGGGCGGAAGACCCAGTACTTC.

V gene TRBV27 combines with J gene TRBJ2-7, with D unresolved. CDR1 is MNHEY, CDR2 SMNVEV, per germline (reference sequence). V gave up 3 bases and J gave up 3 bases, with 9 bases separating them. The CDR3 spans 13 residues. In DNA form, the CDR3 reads TGTGCCAGCAGTTTTTCCCAGGTCTACGAGCAGTACTTC. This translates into CASSFSQVYEQYF.

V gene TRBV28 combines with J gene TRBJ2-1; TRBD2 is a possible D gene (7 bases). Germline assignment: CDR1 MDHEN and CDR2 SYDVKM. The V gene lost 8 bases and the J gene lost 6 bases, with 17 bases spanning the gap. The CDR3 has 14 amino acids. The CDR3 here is CASEEGGPANEQFF. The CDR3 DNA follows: TGTGCCAGCGAGGAGGGGGGGCCGGCCAATGAGCAGTTCTTC.

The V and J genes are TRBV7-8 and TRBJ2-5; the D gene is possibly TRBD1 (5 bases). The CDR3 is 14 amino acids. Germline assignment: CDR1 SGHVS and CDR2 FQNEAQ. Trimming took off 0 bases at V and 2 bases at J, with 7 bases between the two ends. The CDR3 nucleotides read TGTGCCAGCAGCTTAGCCAGGGCTCAAGAGACCCAGTACTTC. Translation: CASSLARAQETQYF.

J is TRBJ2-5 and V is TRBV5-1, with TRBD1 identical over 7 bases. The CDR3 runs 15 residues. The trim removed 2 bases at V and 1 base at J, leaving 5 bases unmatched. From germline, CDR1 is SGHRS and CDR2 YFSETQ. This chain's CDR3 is CASSFTGTAQETQYF. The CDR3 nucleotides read TGCGCCAGCAGCTTTACCGGGACAGCCCAAGAGACCCAGTACTTC. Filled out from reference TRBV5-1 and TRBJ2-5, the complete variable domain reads KAGVTQTPRYLIKTRGQQVTLSCSPISGHRSVSWYQQTPGQGLQFLFEYFSETQRNKGNFPGRFSGRQFSNSRSEMNVSTLELGDSALYLCASSFTGTAQETQYFGPGTRLLVL.

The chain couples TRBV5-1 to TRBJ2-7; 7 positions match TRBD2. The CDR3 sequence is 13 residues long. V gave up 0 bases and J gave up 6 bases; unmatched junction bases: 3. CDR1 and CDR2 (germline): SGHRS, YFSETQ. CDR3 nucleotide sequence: TGCGCCAGCAGCTTGGGACGGGAGGCCGAGCAGTACTTC. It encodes CASSLGREAEQYF.

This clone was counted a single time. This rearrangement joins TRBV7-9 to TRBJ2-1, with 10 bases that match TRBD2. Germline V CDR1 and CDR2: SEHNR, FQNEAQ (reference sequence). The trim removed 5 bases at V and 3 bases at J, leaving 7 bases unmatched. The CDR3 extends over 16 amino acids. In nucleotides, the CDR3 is TGTGCCAGCAGCGGATCTAGCGGGAGAAACTACAATGAGCAGTTCTTC. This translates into CASSGSSGRNYNEQFF.

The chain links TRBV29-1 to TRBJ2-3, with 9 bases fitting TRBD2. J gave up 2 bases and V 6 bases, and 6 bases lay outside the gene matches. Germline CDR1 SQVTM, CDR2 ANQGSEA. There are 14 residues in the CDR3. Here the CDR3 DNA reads TGCAGCGTGACGGGGACTAGCTCCACAGATACGCAGTATTTT. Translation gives CSVTGTSSTDTQYF.

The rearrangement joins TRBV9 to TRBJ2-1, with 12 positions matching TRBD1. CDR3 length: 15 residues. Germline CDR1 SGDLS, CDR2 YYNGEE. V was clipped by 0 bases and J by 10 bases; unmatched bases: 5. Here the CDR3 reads CASSVVGTGGWEQFF. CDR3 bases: TGTGCCAGCAGCGTAGTTGGGACAGGGGGCTGGGAGCAGTTCTTC.

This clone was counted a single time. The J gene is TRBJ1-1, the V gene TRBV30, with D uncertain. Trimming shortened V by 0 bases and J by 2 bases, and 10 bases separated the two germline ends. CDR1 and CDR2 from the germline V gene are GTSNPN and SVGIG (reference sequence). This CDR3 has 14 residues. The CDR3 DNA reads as TGTGCCTGGAGTGTGTTGGGAGGTAACACTGAAGCTTTCTTT. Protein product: CAWSVLGGNTEAFF.

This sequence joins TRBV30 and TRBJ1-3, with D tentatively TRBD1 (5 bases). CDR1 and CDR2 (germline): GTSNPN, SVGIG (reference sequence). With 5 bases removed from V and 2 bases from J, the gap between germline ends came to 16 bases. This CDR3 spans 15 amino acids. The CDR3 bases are TGTGCCTGGGGGCGAGGCGGGGCGGCTGGAAACACCATATATTTT. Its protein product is CAWGRGGAAGNTIYF. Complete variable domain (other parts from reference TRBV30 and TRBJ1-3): SQTIHQWPATLVQPVGSPLSLECTVEGTSNPNLYWYRQAAGRGLQLLFYSVGIGQISSEVPQNLSASRPQDRQFILSSKKLLLSDSGFYLCAWGRGGAAGNTIYFGEGSWLTVV.

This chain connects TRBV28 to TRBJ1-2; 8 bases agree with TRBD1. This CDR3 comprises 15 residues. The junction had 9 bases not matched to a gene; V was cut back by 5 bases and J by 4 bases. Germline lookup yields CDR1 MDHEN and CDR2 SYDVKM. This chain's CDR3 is CASSPRTGRGYGYTF. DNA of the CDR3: TGTGCCAGCAGTCCTCGGACAGGGAGGGGCTATGGCTACACCTTC.

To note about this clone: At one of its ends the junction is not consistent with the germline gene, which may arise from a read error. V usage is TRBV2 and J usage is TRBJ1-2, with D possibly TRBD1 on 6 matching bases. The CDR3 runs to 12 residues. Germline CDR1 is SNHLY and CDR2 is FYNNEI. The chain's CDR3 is CASKTGDYGYTF. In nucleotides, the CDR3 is TGTGCCAGCAAGACAGGCGACTACGGCTACACCTTC.

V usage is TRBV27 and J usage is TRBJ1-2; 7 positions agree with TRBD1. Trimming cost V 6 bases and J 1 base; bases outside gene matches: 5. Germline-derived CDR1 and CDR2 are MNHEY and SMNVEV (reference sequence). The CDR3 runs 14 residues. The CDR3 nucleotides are TGTGCCAGCAGCCCAGGGGGGAGTAACTATGGCTACACCTTC. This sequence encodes CASSPGGSNYGYTF.

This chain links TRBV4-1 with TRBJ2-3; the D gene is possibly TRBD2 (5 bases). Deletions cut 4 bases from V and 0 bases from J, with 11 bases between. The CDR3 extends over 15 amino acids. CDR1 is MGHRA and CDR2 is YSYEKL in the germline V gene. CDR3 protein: CASSPRLSSTDTQYF. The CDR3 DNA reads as TGCGCCAGCAGCCCCCGACTATCTAGCACAGATACGCAGTATTTT.

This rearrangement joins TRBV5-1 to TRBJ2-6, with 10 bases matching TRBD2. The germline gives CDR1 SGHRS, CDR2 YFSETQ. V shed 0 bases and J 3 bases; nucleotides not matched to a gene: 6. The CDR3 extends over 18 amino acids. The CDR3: CASSLASSGSVGANVLTF. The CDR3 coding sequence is TGCGCCAGCAGCTTGGCTTCTAGCGGGAGTGTTGGGGCCAACGTCCTGACTTTC.